This T cell receptor beta chain came from a study of control samples from healthy donors and cancer patients (TCRdb year 2020). Libraries came from the immunoSEQ multiplex PCR assay. The table was pulled from immuneACCESS by TCRdb, which kept in-frame rearrangements only. Such tables lose some clones; where checked, under half of the loss comes from unresolved V genes, and the rest has no known cause. The sample contains over 100,000 clones, approximately 90% of them found a single time. 3% to 4% of the sample is taken by the ten largest. As concerns this clone: There is no known antigen for this receptor. No base qualities exist here, and no much larger clone lies one base off it.

Taken from cysteine to phenylalanine, the CDR3 has 15 residues. Only the CDR3 region is kept as DNA, spanning 45 bases read in frame from base 1. The germline V gene specifies SGHRS as CDR1 and YFSETQ as CDR2. The V and J ends are trimmed by 1 base and 6 bases, leaving 15 bases between them. The material sequenced was blood. This chain joins TRBV5-1 to TRBJ2-3, with TRBD2 perhaps the D gene, on 7 matching bases. This receptor was taken from a man in his forties in good health. This receptor has the CDR3 CASSLSSGGLDTQYF. DNA sequence: TGCGCCAGCAGCTTGTCTTCCGGGGGGCTGGATACGCAGTATTTT.